The 14 T cell receptor beta chains below come from one sample, sequenced in a study of T cells in Graves' hyperthyroidism and ophthalmopathy (dated by TCRdb to about 2019). The library was built by means of multiplex PCR. These reads were obtained on an Illumina HiSeq 2000. TCR beta CDR3 regions were amplified from RNA transcripts. The TCR CDR3 was subjected to a first round of RT-PCR using the HTBI primer set and the Qiagen OneStep RT-PCR kit. TCRdb passed the public sequencing reads through fastp at Q25 and MiXCR, retaining productive beta sequences. Identical CDR3 proteins give one entry, which carries the most common genes and DNA. The sample profile shows under 650,000 distinct CDR3 sequences; around 16% of them were found once. The ten largest clones capture around 4% of the sample. Sample: blood. All receptors derive from a woman aged 25 to 39 with Graves' hyperthyroidism.

Points on this clonotype: Being one base from a much bigger clone, this may be a read error. The V gene is TRBV7-9, the J gene TRBJ1-1; no clear D gene. Germline-derived CDR1 and CDR2 are SEHNR and FQNEAQ (reference sequence). The CDR3 is made up of 15 amino acids. The CDR3 DNA reads as TGTGCCAGCAGGTTAGAGGGAGCTGGCGGCACTGAAGCTTTCTTT. Translated, it gives CASRLEGAGGTEAFF. Full variable domain (outside the CDR3, taken from reference TRBV7-9 and TRBJ1-1): DTGVSQNPRHKITKRGQNVTFRCDPISEHNRLYWYRQTLGQGPEFLTYFQNEAQLEKSRLLSDRFSAERPKGSFSTLEIQRTEQGDSAMYLCASRLEGAGGTEAFFGQGTRLTVV.

In this sample, this clonotype turned up a few times. Here the CDR3 DNA reads TGTGCCTGGAGGGTGGCGGGAGGTGATACGCAGTATTTT. Translation: CAWRVAGGDTQYF. The J gene is TRBJ2-3, the V gene TRBV30; 8 bases fit TRBD2. Germline CDR1 reads GTSNPN; CDR2 reads SVGIG (reference sequence). The CDR3 is 13 amino acids. Losses at the gene ends were 3 bases for V and 6 bases for J; bases not matched to a gene: 5.

This clonotype has a count of ten or more. CDR3 protein: CSGPGLAGGHEQFF. As DNA, the CDR3 is TGCAGTGGCCCGGGACTAGCGGGAGGACATGAGCAGTTCTTC. This chain uses TRBV20-1 with TRBJ2-1, with 15 bases fitting TRBD2. This CDR3 comprises 14 residues. Germline values: CDR1 DFQATT, CDR2 SNEGSKA (reference sequence). After removal of 7 bases from V and 8 bases from J, the junction contained 6 bases not matched to a gene.

In this sample, this clonotype turned up many times. The chain links TRBV7-2 to TRBJ1-1; D unresolved. V lost 2 bases and J 1 base, leaving 8 bases between the germline ends. The CDR3 loop spans 14 amino acids. Germline values: CDR1 SGHTA, CDR2 FQGNSA. The CDR3 sequence is CASSLSEKNTEAFF. In DNA form, the CDR3 reads TGTGCCAGCAGCTTATCTGAGAAGAACACTGAAGCTTTCTTT.

The rearrangement uses TRBV5-1 and TRBJ2-7; 8 nucleotides agree with TRBD1. Losses at the gene ends were 2 bases for V and 3 bases for J; bases not matched to a gene: 4. The CDR3 covers 14 residues. The germline CDR1 and CDR2 sequences are SGHRS and YFSETQ. CDR3 nucleotide sequence: TGCGCCAGCAGCTTCCCTACAGGGGGCTACGAGCAGTACTTC. Amino acids: CASSFPTGGYEQYF.

This clonotype was seen a handful of times. The V call is TRBV6-1, the J call TRBJ2-6; D is unclear. The CDR3 covers 15 residues. Germline V gives CDR1 MNHNS, CDR2 SASEGT. The V end lost 4 bases, the J end lost 0 bases, and 7 bases lay between the germline ends. The CDR3 DNA reads as TGTGCCAGCAGTGGACGAGCCTCTGGGGCCAACGTCCTGACTTTC. It yields the protein CASSGRASGANVLTF.

This clonotype was seen repeatedly, ten times or more. The V call is TRBV24-1, the J call TRBJ2-2; D remains unclear. The CDR3 extends over 12 amino acids. The V gene lost 0 bases and the J gene lost 8 bases, with 3 bases spanning the gap. CDR1 KGHDR and CDR2 SFDVKD come from the germline V gene. As DNA, the CDR3 is TGTGCCACCAGTGATTTGGGGGGGGAGCTGTTTTTT. It encodes CATSDLGGELFF.

As to this clonotype: This may be a read error, as it is one base from a much larger clone. Because the CDR3 is missing its conserved closing phenylalanine or tryptophan, this is likely a read error. This CDR3 reads CASSLRRLASVYEQFL. DNA for the CDR3: TGTGCCAGCAGCTTGCGGCGGCTAGCGTCGGTCTATGAGCAGTTCCTC. This chain joins TRBV5-6 and TRBJ2-1; D may be TRBD2 (6 bases). The CDR3 sequence is 16 residues long. Trimming left V 1 base short and J 8 bases short, with 19 bases between. The germline gives CDR1 SGHDT, CDR2 YYEEEE.

The chain has TRBV7-3 and TRBJ1-5; D is perhaps TRBD1 (5 bases). Germline V lookup: CDR1 SGHTA, CDR2 FQGTGA. The length of the CDR3 is 17 residues. V was cut by 4 bases and J by 0 bases, with 16 bases left in between. The CDR3 region has the DNA TGTGCCAGCAGCTACGGGGCAGGGCTTTATAGCAATCAGCCCCAGCATTTT. This translates into CASSYGAGLYSNQPQHF.

There are a few counts of this clonotype. The chain carries TRBV19 and TRBJ2-2; no clear D gene. The CDR3 length is 14 residues. V was shortened by 1 base and J by 7 bases, with 10 bases between the two germline ends. The germline V gene has CDR1 LNHDA and CDR2 SQIVND (reference sequence). CDR3: CASSIVGIGGELFF. CDR3 DNA sequence: TGTGCCAGTAGTATAGTGGGGATCGGCGGGGAGCTGTTTTTT.

This chain uses TRBV28 with TRBJ1-2; 9 nucleotides line up with TRBD1. The V gene's germline CDR1 is MDHEN and CDR2 SYDVKM. The V and J ends lost 3 bases and 7 bases, in that order; junction bases with no gene match: 9. The CDR3 loop spans 15 amino acids. The CDR3 DNA reads as TGTGCCAGCAGTTTTTCAGGGACAGGGCTTTTTGGCTACACCTTC. Its protein product is CASSFSGTGLFGYTF.

This clonotype was seen more than once but under ten times. This chain joins TRBV20-1 and TRBJ2-5; TRBD1 might be the D (6 bases). V lost 3 bases and J 2 bases, leaving 16 bases between the germline ends. The CDR3 loop spans 15 amino acids. The germline gives CDR1 DFQATT, CDR2 SNEGSKA (reference sequence). CDR3: CSASSRGRGQETQYF. The CDR3 nucleotides are TGCAGTGCTAGTTCCCGTGGAAGGGGGCAAGAGACCCAGTACTTC.

Notes on this clonotype: Likely a read error: the CDR3 ends without its conserved phenylalanine or tryptophan. The CDR3 nucleotides read TGTGCCAGCTCCCTACGCACAGATACGCAGTATGTT. It is translated as CASSLRTDTQYV. This chain uses TRBV18 with TRBJ2-3; no definite D call. The CDR3 is made up of 12 amino acids. Germline V gene data show CDR1 as KGHSH and CDR2 as LQKENI. Trimming shortened V by 6 bases and J by 1 base, and 5 bases separated the two germline ends.

Many counts were recorded for this clonotype. The chain is built from TRBV30 and TRBJ1-1; unclear D gene. Trimming cost V 0 bases and J 8 bases, with 19 bases left between them. CDR3 length equals 15 residues. Germline CDR1 GTSNPN, CDR2 SVGIG (reference sequence). Written as DNA, the CDR3 is TGTGCCTGGAGTGTCCGACCCGATTCTGGTACAGAAGCTTTCTTT. It codes for CAWSVRPDSGTEAFF.